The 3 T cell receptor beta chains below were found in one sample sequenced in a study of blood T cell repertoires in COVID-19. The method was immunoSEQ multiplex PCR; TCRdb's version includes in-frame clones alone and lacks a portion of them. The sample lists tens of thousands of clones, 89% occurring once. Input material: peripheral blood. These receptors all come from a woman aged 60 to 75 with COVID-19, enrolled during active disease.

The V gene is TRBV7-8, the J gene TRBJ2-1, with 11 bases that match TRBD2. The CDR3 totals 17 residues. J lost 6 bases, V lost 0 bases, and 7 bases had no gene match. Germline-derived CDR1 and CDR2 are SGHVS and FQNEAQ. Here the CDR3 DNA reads TGTGCCAGCAGCTTAGCAAAAAAACTAGCGGGAGTCAATGAGCAGTTCTTC. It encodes CASSLAKKLAGVNEQFF.

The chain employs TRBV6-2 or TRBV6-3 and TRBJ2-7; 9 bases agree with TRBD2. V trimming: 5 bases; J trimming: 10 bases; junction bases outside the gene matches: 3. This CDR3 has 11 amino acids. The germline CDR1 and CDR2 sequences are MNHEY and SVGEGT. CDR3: CASSNSGGQYF. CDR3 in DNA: TGTGCCAGCAGTAATAGCGGGGGCCAGTACTTC.

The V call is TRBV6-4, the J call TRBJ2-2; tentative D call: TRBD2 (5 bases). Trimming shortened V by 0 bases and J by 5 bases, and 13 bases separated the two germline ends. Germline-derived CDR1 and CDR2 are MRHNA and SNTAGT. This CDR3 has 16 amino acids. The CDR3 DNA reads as TGTGCCAGCAGTGACTCGGCAACTAGAGGGACCGGGGAGCTGTTTTTT. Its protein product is CASSDSATRGTGELFF.